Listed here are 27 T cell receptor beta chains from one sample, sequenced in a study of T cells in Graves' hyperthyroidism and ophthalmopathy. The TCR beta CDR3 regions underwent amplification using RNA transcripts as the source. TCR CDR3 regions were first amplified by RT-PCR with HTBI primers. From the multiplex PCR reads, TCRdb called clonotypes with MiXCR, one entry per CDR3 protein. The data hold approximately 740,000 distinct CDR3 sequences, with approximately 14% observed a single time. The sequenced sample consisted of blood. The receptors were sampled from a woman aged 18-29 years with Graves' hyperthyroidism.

This CDR3 is CASRGPGVGNEQFF. In DNA, the CDR3 is TGTGCCAGCAGGGGCCCGGGTGTAGGCAATGAGCAGTTCTTC. This sequence joins TRBV28 and TRBJ2-1; D ambiguous. Trimming pared 6 bases from V and 6 bases from J, leaving 15 bases between. Germline CDR1 reads MDHEN; CDR2 reads SYDVKM. This CDR3 is 14 amino acids long.

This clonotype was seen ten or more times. CDR3 coding DNA: TGTGCCAGCAGCCCAGACAGGACACAAGAGACCCAGTACTTC. Its translation: CASSPDRTQETQYF. The chain carries TRBV7-2 and TRBJ2-5; tentatively, D is TRBD1 (6 bases). Trimming shortened V by 5 bases and J by 2 bases, and 12 bases separated the two germline ends. The germline gives CDR1 SGHTA, CDR2 FQGNSA. The CDR3 is 14 amino acids.

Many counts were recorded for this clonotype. This chain's CDR3 is CASSDPGQVNTEAFF. The CDR3, as DNA: TGTGCCAGCAGTGACCCCGGGCAGGTAAACACTGAAGCTTTCTTT. This chain joins TRBV2 and TRBJ1-1; D remains unclear. The CDR3 spans 15 residues. V was clipped by 3 bases and J by 2 bases, with 13 bases between them. The germline CDR1 and CDR2 sequences are SNHLY and FYNNEI.

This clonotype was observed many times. This CDR3 is CASSLEGRGNQPQHF. In DNA, the CDR3 is TGTGCCAGCAGTTTAGAGGGTCGGGGAAATCAGCCCCAGCATTTT. The V call is TRBV27, the J call TRBJ1-5; D is unclear. The V end was cut by 2 bases, the J end by 4 bases, with 12 bases between. CDR3 length equals 15 residues. Germline assignment: CDR1 MNHEY and CDR2 SMNVEV (reference sequence).

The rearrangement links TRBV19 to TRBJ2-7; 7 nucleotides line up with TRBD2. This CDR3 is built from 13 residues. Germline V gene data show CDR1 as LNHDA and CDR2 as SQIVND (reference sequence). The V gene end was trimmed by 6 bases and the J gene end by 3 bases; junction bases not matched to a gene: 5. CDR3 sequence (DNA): TGTGCCAGTAGATCCTCGGGGGGCTACGAGCAGTACTTC. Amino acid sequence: CASRSSGGYEQYF.

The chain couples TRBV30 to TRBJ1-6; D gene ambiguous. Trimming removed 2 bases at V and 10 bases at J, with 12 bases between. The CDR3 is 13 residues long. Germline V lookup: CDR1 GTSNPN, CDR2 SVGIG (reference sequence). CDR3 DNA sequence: TGTGCCTGGAGTTATCGGGCCAGGTCACCCCTCCACTTT. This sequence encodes CAWSYRARSPLHF.

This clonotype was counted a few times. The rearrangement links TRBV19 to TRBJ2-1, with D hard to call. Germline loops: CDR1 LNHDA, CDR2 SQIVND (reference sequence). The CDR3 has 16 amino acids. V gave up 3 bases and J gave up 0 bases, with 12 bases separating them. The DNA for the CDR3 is TGTGCCAGTAGTATGTGGGTGTATGCCTCCTACAATGAGCAGTTCTTC. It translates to CASSMWVYASYNEQFF.

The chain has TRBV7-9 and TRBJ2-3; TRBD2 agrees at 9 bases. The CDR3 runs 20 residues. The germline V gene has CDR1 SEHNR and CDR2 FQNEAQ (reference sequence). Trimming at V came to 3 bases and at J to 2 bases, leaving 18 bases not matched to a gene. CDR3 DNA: TGTGCCAGCAGCTTTTTCAGGGGAATAGTAGCGGGAGAGATCACAGATACGCAGTATTTT. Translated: CASSFFRGIVAGEITDTQYF.

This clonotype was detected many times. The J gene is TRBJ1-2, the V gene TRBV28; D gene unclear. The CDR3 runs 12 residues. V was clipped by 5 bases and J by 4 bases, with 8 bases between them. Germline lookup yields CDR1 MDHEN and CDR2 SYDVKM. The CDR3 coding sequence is TGTGCCAGCAGTCCCTCAGGCTATGGCTACACCTTC. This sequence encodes CASSPSGYGYTF.

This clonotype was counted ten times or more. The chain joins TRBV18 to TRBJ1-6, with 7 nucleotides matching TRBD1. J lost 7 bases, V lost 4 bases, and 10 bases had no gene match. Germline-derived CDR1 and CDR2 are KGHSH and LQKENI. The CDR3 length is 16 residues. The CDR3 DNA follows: TGTGCCAGCTCACTAAGAACAGGGGTCGGAAATTCACCCCTCCACTTT. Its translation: CASSLRTGVGNSPLHF.

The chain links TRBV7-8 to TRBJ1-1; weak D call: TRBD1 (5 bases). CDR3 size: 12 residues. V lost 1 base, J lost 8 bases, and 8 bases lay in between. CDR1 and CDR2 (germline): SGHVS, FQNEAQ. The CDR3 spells CASSLGWGEAFF. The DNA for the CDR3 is TGTGCCAGCAGCTTAGGATGGGGGGAAGCTTTCTTT.

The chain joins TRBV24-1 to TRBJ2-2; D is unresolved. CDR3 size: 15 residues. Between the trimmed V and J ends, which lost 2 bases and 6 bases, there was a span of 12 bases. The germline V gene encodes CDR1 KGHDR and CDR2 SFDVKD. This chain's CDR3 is CATSDSDRLSGELFF. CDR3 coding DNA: TGTGCCACCAGTGATTCAGACCGGCTGTCCGGGGAGCTGTTTTTT.

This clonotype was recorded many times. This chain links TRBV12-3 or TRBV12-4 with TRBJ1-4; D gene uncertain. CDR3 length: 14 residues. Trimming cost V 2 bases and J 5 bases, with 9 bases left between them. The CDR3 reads CASSLWATNEKLFF. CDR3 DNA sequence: TGTGCCAGCAGTTTATGGGCCACCAATGAAAAACTGTTTTTT.

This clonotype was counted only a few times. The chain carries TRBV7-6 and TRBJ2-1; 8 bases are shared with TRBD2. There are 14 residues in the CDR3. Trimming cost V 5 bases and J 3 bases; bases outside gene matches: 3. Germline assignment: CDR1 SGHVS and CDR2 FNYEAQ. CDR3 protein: CASSRGTSYNEQFF. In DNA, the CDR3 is TGTGCCAGCAGCCGCGGGACTAGCTACAATGAGCAGTTCTTC.

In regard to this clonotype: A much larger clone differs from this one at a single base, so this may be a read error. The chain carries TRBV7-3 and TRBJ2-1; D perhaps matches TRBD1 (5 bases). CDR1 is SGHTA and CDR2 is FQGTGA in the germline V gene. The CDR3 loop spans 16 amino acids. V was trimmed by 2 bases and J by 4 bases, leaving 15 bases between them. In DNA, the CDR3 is TGTGCCAGCAGCTTAGGCACAGGCGGCCTATACAATGAGCAGTTCTTC. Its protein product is CASSLGTGGLYNEQFF. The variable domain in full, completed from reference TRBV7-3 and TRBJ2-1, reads GAGVSQTPSNKVTEKGKYVELRCDPISGHTALYWYRQSLGQGPEFLIYFQGTGAADDSGLPNDRFFAVRPEGSVSTLKIQRTERGDSAVYLCASSLGTGGLYNEQFFGPGTRLTVL.

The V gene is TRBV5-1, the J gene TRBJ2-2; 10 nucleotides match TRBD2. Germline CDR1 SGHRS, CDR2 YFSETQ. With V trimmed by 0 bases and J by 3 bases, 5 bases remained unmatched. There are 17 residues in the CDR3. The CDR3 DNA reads TGCGCCAGCAGCTTGGCCAGGACTAGCGGTTACACCGGGGAGCTGTTTTTT. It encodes CASSLARTSGYTGELFF.

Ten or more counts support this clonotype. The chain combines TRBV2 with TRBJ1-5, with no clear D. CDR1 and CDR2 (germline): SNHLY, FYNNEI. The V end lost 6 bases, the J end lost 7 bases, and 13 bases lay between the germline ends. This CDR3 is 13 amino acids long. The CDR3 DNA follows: TGTGCCAGCAGGAGGGAGGTGGGGCAGCCCCAGCATTTT. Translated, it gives CASRREVGQPQHF. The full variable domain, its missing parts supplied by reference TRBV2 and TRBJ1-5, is EPEVTQTPSHQVTQMGQEVILRCVPISNHLYFYWYRQILGQKVEFLVSFYNNEISEKSEIFDDQFSVERPDGSNFTLKIRSTKLEDSAMYFCASRREVGQPQHFGDGTRLSIL.

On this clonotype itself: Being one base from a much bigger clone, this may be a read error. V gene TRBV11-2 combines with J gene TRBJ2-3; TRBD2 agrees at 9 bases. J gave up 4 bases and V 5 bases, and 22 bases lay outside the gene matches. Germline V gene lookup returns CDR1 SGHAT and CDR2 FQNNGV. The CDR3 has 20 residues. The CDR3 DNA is TGTGCCAGCAGCCCTCCCTTTTTATCTAGCGGGGCAACTAGCGCAGATACGCAGTATTTT. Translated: CASSPPFLSSGATSADTQYF.

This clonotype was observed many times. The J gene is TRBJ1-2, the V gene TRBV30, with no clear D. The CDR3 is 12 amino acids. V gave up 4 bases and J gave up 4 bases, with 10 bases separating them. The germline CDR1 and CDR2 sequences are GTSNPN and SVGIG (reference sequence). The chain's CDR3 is CAWTQNVYGYTF. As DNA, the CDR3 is TGTGCCTGGACTCAGAACGTCTATGGCTACACCTTC.

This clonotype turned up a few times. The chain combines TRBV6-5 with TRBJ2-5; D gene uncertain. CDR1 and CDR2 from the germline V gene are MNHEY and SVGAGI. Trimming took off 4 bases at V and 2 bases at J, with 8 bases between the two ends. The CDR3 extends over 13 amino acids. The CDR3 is CASSSTTQETQYF. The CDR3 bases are TGTGCCAGCAGTTCGACGACACAAGAGACCCAGTACTTC.

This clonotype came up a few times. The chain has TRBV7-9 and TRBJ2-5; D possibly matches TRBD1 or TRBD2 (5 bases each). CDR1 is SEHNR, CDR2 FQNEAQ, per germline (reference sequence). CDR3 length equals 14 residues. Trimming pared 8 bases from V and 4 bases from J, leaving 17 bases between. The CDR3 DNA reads TGTGCCAGCTCCCGGGGCCCAAGGCGAGAGACCCAGTACTTC. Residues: CASSRGPRRETQYF. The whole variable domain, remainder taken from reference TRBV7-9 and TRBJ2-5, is DTGVSQNPRHKITKRGQNVTFRCDPISEHNRLYWYRQTLGQGPEFLTYFQNEAQLEKSRLLSDRFSAERPKGSFSTLEIQRTEQGDSAMYLCASSRGPRRETQYFGPGTRLLVL.

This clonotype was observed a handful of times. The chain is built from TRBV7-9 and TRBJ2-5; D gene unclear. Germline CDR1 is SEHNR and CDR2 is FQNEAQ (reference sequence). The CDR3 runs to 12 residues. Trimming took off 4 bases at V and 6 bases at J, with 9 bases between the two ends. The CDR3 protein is CASSSALKTQYF. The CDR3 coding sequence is TGTGCCAGCAGCTCCGCCCTGAAGACCCAGTACTTC.

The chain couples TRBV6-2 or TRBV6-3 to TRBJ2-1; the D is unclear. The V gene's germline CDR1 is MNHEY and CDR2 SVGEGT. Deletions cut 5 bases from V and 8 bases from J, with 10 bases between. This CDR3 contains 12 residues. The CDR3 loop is CASSDPSDEQFF. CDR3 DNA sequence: TGTGCCAGCAGTGACCCCTCCGATGAGCAGTTCTTC.

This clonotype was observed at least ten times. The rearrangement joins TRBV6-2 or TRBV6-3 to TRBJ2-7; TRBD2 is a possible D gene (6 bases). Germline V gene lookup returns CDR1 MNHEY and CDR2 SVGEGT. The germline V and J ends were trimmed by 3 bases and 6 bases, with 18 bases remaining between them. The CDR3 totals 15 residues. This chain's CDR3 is CASSYAKTSVGEQYF. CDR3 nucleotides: TGTGCCAGCAGTTATGCGAAGACTAGTGTCGGCGAGCAGTACTTC.

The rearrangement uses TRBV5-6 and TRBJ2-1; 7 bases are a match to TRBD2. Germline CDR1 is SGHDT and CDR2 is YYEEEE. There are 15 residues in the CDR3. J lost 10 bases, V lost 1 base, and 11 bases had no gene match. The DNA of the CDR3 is TGTGCCAGCAGCTTGTTTAGAGGGAGGGCCCGGGAGCAGTTCTTC. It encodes CASSLFRGRAREQFF.

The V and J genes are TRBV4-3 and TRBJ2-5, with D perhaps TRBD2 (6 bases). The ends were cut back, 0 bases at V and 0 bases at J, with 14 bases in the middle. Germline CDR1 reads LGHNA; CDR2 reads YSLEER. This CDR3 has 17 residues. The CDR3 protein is CASSQDLTGEYQETQYF. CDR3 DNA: TGCGCCAGCAGCCAAGATCTTACGGGGGAGTACCAAGAGACCCAGTACTTC.

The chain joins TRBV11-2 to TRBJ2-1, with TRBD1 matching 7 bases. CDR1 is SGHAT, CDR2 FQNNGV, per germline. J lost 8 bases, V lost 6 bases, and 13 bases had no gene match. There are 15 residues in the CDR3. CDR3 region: CASSVTGFVGYEQFF. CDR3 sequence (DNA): TGTGCCAGCAGTGTGACAGGGTTCGTCGGTTATGAGCAGTTCTTC.